Below are 27 T cell receptor beta chains sequenced from a single sample in a study of shared clonotypes between healthy human individuals. Sequenced by immunoSEQ multiplex PCR; TCRdb stores in-frame clones only, minus some. The table records approximately 980,000 clones, less than 85% of them present only once. The specimen was memory CD4+ T cells sorted from blood. This sample's subset: CD45RA-negative fraction. The source is a man between 18 and 29 years old in good health.

This clone was detected only a few times. The V gene is TRBV6-6, the J gene TRBJ1-4; 9 bases line up with TRBD1. CDR3 size: 16 residues. Germline assignment: CDR1 MNHNY and CDR2 SVGAGI (reference sequence). J was trimmed by 8 bases and V by 3 bases; bases with no gene match: 10. The CDR3 bases are TGTGCCAGCAGTTATTCCTCGGACAGGGGCTGGGAAAAACTGTTTTTT. Encoded protein: CASSYSSDRGWEKLFF.

J is TRBJ2-5 and V is TRBV5-1, with D perhaps TRBD1 (6 bases). The CDR3 is 15 amino acids. The germline gives CDR1 SGHRS, CDR2 YFSETQ. Between the trimmed V and J ends, which lost 3 bases and 5 bases, there was a span of 17 bases. The CDR3, as DNA: TGCGCCAGCAGCTCCGCCACAGGGTCGGGGGAGACCCAGTACTTC. Translating gives CASSSATGSGETQYF.

The chain links TRBV13 to TRBJ2-7, with D perhaps matching TRBD1 (6 bases). The CDR3 sequence is 13 residues long. Germline CDR1 is PRHDT and CDR2 is FYEKMQ (reference sequence). Trimming cost V 8 bases and J 3 bases, with 14 bases left between them. The CDR3 region is CASSLRDNYEQYF. In DNA form, the CDR3 reads TGTGCCAGCTCACTCCGGGACAACTACGAGCAGTACTTC.

This chain connects TRBV20-1 to TRBJ2-1; D ambiguous. CDR1 and CDR2 (germline): DFQATT, SNEGSKA (reference sequence). V lost 1 base, J lost 9 bases, and 4 bases lay in between. The CDR3 sequence is 10 residues long. The CDR3 region is CSARAVEQFF. The CDR3, as DNA: TGCAGTGCTAGAGCAGTTGAGCAGTTCTTC.

This CDR3 reads CASSLLAGEAYGYTF. The CDR3 DNA is TGCGCCAGCAGCTTGTTGGCCGGAGAGGCCTATGGCTACACCTTC. The chain couples TRBV5-1 to TRBJ1-2, with D hard to call. CDR3 length equals 15 residues. Per germline, CDR1 SGHRS and CDR2 YFSETQ. V was clipped by 1 base and J by 4 bases, with 14 bases between them.

The chain joins TRBV15 to TRBJ1-1; no clear D gene. The germline V and J ends were trimmed by 3 bases and 4 bases, with 9 bases remaining between them. Looked up from germline, CDR1 is LNHNV and CDR2 is YYDKDF (reference sequence). The CDR3 runs to 13 residues. CDR3 amino acids: CATSSSQFTEAFF. Here the CDR3 DNA reads TGTGCCACCAGCAGTTCACAGTTCACTGAAGCTTTCTTT.

This chain links TRBV30 with TRBJ1-1; D uncertain. CDR1 is GTSNPN and CDR2 is SVGIG in the germline V gene (reference sequence). The V and J ends lost 4 bases and 0 bases respectively, with 12 bases between them. The CDR3 spans 14 residues. CDR3 sequence reads: CAWTVGNLNTEAFF. For the CDR3, the DNA is TGTGCCTGGACTGTGGGGAATCTGAACACTGAAGCTTTCTTT.

V gene TRBV12-5 combines with J gene TRBJ2-3, with TRBD2 identical over 15 bases. Unmatched junction bases numbered 5, after V lost 2 bases and J lost 5 bases. Germline assignment: CDR1 LGHNT and CDR2 FRNRAP. The CDR3 is 17 amino acids. The CDR3 sequence is CASGLPPGLAGGDTQYF. CDR3 in DNA: TGTGCTAGTGGTTTGCCCCCGGGACTAGCGGGAGGAGATACGCAGTATTTT.

The rearrangement joins TRBV15 to TRBJ1-4, with a possible D match to TRBD1 (5 bases). This CDR3 is built from 16 residues. The germline V and J ends were trimmed by 1 base and 1 base, with 10 bases remaining between them. Germline lookup yields CDR1 LNHNV and CDR2 YYDKDF (reference sequence). The CDR3 DNA sequence: TGTGCCACCAGCAGAGGAGGGGCAGGAACTAATGAAAAACTGTTTTTT. It yields the protein CATSRGGAGTNEKLFF.

This clone has just one count. The gene calls are TRBV5-1 and TRBJ2-2; TRBD2 matches at 11 bases. The germline CDR1 and CDR2 sequences are SGHRS and YFSETQ. V lost 4 bases, J lost 6 bases, and 8 bases stayed unmatched. This CDR3 comprises 16 residues. In DNA form, the CDR3 reads TGCGCCAGCAGCCTACAGGGACTAGCGGTTCCCGGGGAGCTGTTTTTT. It is translated as CASSLQGLAVPGELFF.

The CDR3 protein is CASRPGQGGGPQHF. Written as DNA, the CDR3 is TGTGCCAGCAGACCCGGACAGGGTGGTGGGCCCCAGCATTTT. This chain uses TRBV2 with TRBJ1-5; 8 bases line up with TRBD1. CDR3 length equals 14 residues. Trimming cost V 6 bases and J 9 bases; bases outside gene matches: 10. In germline, CDR1 is SNHLY, CDR2 FYNNEI. Variable domain in full (rest from reference TRBV2 and TRBJ1-5): EPEVTQTPSHQVTQMGQEVILRCVPISNHLYFYWYRQILGQKVEFLVSFYNNEISEKSEIFDDQFSVERPDGSNFTLKIRSTKLEDSAMYFCASRPGQGGGPQHFGDGTRLSIL.

The J gene is TRBJ2-5, the V gene TRBV2; the D is unclear. This CDR3 has 12 amino acids. V was clipped by 5 bases and J by 5 bases, with 9 bases between them. Looked up from germline, CDR1 is SNHLY and CDR2 is FYNNEI. CDR3: CASSISMETQYF. The CDR3 DNA follows: TGTGCCAGCAGTATCTCTATGGAGACCCAGTACTTC.

Only a few counts were recorded for this clone. The rearrangement uses TRBV7-2 and TRBJ1-4, with 10 bases that match TRBD1. Trimming took 5 bases from V and 8 from J; bases not matched to a gene: 11. Germline CDR1 reads SGHTA; CDR2 reads FQGNSA. This CDR3 is 16 amino acids long. The CDR3 nucleotides read TGTGCCAGCAGCCGCCGGACAGGGGGTGGAGGGGAAAAACTGTTTTTT. Protein: CASSRRTGGGGEKLFF.

The V and J genes are TRBV28 and TRBJ2-7; TRBD1 agrees at 9 bases. Germline V lookup: CDR1 MDHEN, CDR2 SYDVKM. The CDR3 has 14 amino acids. V shed 8 bases and J 6 bases; nucleotides not matched to a gene: 11. Here the CDR3 reads CASWPGQGTGEQYF. The CDR3 bases are TGTGCCAGCTGGCCGGGACAGGGAACAGGCGAGCAGTACTTC.

This chain uses TRBV7-2 with TRBJ2-2; 9 nucleotides line up with TRBD1. Germline trimming cut 3 bases from V and 6 bases from J; bases unmatched to any gene: 5. This CDR3 has 15 amino acids. Germline V CDR1 and CDR2: SGHTA, FQGNSA. This CDR3 reads CASSFLQGAAGELFF. The CDR3 DNA sequence: TGTGCCAGCAGCTTTTTACAGGGGGCTGCCGGGGAGCTGTTTTTT.

The chain employs TRBV6-1 and TRBJ1-4, with D perhaps matching TRBD1 (5 bases). Germline CDR1 reads MNHNS; CDR2 reads SASEGT. V was trimmed by 6 bases and J by 4 bases, leaving 12 bases between them. CDR3 length equals 14 residues. DNA of the CDR3: TGTGCCAGCAGATCCGGGGGTTTTAATGAAAAACTGTTTTTT. As protein: CASRSGGFNEKLFF.

V usage is TRBV29-1 and J usage is TRBJ2-1, with D unresolved. V lost 5 bases to trimming and J lost 4 bases, with 9 bases between them. From germline, CDR1 is SQVTM and CDR2 ANQGSEA. The CDR3 consists of 12 residues. CDR3 sequence: CSVMQSYNEQFF. CDR3 bases: TGCAGCGTTATGCAGTCATACAATGAGCAGTTCTTC.

The J gene is TRBJ1-4, the V gene TRBV7-2, with TRBD1 as a possible D gene (5 bases). The CDR3 covers 16 residues. V dropped 1 base and J dropped 0 bases, with 9 bases sitting between them. Germline CDR1 is SGHTA and CDR2 is FQGNSA. CDR3 sequence: CASSLGGPATNEKLFF. The CDR3 DNA reads as TGTGCCAGCAGCTTAGGGGGCCCTGCAACTAATGAAAAACTGTTTTTT.

The genes are TRBV15 and TRBJ2-4; D gene ambiguous. Germline CDR1 and CDR2: LNHNV and YYDKDF (reference sequence). Deletions cut 0 bases from V and 7 bases from J, with 7 bases between. This CDR3 is built from 13 residues. The CDR3 loop reads CATSRDGLNIQYF. The CDR3 bases are TGTGCCACCAGCAGAGATGGGTTGAACATTCAGTACTTC.

V usage is TRBV7-2 and J usage is TRBJ2-7; 8 bases are a match to TRBD1. This CDR3 has 13 amino acids. After removal of 7 bases from V and 2 bases from J, the junction contained 4 bases not matched to a gene. Looked up from germline, CDR1 is SGHTA and CDR2 is FQGNSA. Here the CDR3 reads CASNRQGPYEQYF. The CDR3 DNA follows: TGTGCCAGCAACCGACAGGGGCCCTACGAGCAGTACTTC.

This chain joins TRBV5-1 and TRBJ1-1; 9 nucleotides match TRBD1. The germline V gene has CDR1 SGHRS and CDR2 YFSETQ. Trimming cost V 5 bases and J 2 bases; bases outside gene matches: 7. The CDR3 is 15 residues long. The CDR3 loop reads CASSPDRGINTEAFF. DNA of the CDR3: TGCGCCAGCAGTCCTGACAGGGGGATCAACACTGAAGCTTTCTTT. Full variable domain (missing parts from reference TRBV5-1 and TRBJ1-1): KAGVTQTPRYLIKTRGQQVTLSCSPISGHRSVSWYQQTPGQGLQFLFEYFSETQRNKGNFPGRFSGRQFSNSRSEMNVSTLELGDSALYLCASSPDRGINTEAFFGQGTRLTVV.

This clone has a handful of counts. This chain links TRBV15 with TRBJ1-6; D possibly corresponds to TRBD1 (6 bases). CDR1 and CDR2 (germline): LNHNV, YYDKDF (reference sequence). V dropped 0 bases and J dropped 9 bases, with 9 bases sitting between them. The CDR3 covers 14 residues. The CDR3 sequence is CATSREQGGSPLHF. In nucleotides, the CDR3 is TGTGCCACCAGCAGAGAACAGGGTGGTTCACCCCTCCACTTT.

V gene TRBV29-1 combines with J gene TRBJ2-3, with D possibly being TRBD2 (5 bases). Germline CDR1 reads SQVTM; CDR2 reads ANQGSEA. Trimming cost V 6 bases and J 3 bases, with 22 bases left between them. This CDR3 comprises 16 residues. The CDR3: CSVGRPAARGTDTQYF. CDR3 bases: TGCAGCGTCGGGCGGCCAGCGGCCAGAGGGACAGATACGCAGTATTTT.

The CDR3 loop is CASSSGGGGETQYF. The CDR3 DNA is TGTGCCAGCAGTTCCGGCGGAGGGGGCGAGACCCAGTACTTC. V usage is TRBV7-2 and J usage is TRBJ2-5; D is possibly TRBD1 (7 bases). Looked up from germline, CDR1 is SGHTA and CDR2 is FQGNSA. The V gene lost 6 bases and the J gene lost 5 bases, with 16 bases spanning the gap. The CDR3 is 14 residues long.

The rearrangement uses TRBV5-1 and TRBJ2-5; 7 bases are a match to TRBD2. The V and J ends lost 7 bases and 2 bases, in that order; junction bases with no gene match: 5. The CDR3 length is 13 residues. Germline values: CDR1 SGHRS, CDR2 YFSETQ. The CDR3 DNA follows: TGCGCCAGCTTAGCGGGTCCACAAGAGACCCAGTACTTC. Protein product: CASLAGPQETQYF.

The J gene is TRBJ2-1, the V gene TRBV4-3; D remains unclear. The CDR3 runs 16 residues. The V end lost 0 bases, the J end lost 3 bases, and 12 bases lay between the germline ends. In germline, CDR1 is LGHNA, CDR2 YSLEER. The CDR3 DNA follows: TGCGCCAGCAGCCAAGAAGGTGGAACAGACTACAATGAGCAGTTCTTC. This translates into CASSQEGGTDYNEQFF.

This chain joins TRBV5-1 and TRBJ2-5; no reliable D call. The CDR3 is 13 residues long. Germline lookup yields CDR1 SGHRS and CDR2 YFSETQ. V was cut by 2 bases and J by 3 bases, with 8 bases left in between. The CDR3 spells CASSLPSEETQYF. The CDR3 region has the DNA TGCGCCAGCAGCTTACCGTCGGAAGAGACCCAGTACTTC.